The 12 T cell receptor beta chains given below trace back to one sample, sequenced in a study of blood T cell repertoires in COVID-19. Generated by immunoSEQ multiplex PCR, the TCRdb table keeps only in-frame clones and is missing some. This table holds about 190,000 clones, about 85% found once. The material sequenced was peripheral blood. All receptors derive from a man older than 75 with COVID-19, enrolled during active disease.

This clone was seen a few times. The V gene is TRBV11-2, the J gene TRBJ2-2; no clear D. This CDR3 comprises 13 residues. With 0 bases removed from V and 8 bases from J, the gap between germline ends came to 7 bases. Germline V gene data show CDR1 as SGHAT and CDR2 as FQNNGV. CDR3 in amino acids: CASSLDRVGELFF. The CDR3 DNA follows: TGTGCCAGCAGCTTAGACCGCGTTGGGGAGCTGTTTTTT.

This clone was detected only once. CDR3 in amino acids: CASKPLDGLAKNIQYF. CDR3 sequence (DNA): TGTGCCAGCAAGCCACTGGACGGACTAGCCAAAAACATTCAGTACTTC. The chain is built from TRBV27 and TRBJ2-4, with D possibly matching TRBD2 (5 bases). CDR3 length equals 16 residues. From germline, CDR1 is MNHEY and CDR2 SMNVEV (reference sequence). V gave up 7 bases and J gave up 0 bases, with 16 bases separating them.

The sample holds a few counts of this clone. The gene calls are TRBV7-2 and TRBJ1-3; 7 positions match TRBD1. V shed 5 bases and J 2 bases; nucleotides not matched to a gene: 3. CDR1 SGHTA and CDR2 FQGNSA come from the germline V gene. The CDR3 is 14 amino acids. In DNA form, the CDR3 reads TGTGCCAGCAGCCTAGACAGGGCTGGAAACACCATATATTTT. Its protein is CASSLDRAGNTIYF.

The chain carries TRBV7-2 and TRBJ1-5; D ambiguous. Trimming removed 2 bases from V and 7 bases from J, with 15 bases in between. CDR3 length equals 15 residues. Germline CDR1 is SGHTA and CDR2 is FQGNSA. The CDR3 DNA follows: TGTGCCAGCAGCTTACGCTTTGGCACGGGGCAGCCCCAGCATTTT. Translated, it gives CASSLRFGTGQPQHF.

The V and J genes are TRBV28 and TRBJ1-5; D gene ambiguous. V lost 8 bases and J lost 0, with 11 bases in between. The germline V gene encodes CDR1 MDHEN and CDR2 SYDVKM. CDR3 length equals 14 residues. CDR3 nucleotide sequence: TGTGCCAGCCCCAGGCGATATAGCAATCAGCCCCAGCATTTT. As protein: CASPRRYSNQPQHF.

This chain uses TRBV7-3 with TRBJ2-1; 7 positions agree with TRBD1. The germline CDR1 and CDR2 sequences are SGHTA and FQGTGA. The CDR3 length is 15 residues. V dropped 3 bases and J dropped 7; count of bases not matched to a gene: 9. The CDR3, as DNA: TGTGCCAGCAGCTTTATAGGGGGCGTGGGGAATGAGCAGTTCTTC. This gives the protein CASSFIGGVGNEQFF. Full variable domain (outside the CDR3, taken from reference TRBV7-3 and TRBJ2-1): GAGVSQTPSNKVTEKGKYVELRCDPISGHTALYWYRQSLGQGPEFLIYFQGTGAADDSGLPNDRFFAVRPEGSVSTLKIQRTERGDSAVYLCASSFIGGVGNEQFFGPGTRLTVL.

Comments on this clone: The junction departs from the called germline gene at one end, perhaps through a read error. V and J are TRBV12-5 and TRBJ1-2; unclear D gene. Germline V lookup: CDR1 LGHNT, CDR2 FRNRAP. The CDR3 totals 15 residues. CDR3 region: CASGLGGRASDGYTF. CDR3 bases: TGTGCTAGTGGCTTGGGAGGGAGGGCCAGTGATGGCTACACCTTC.

This CDR3 is CASSFRDRTNYGYTF. CDR3 in DNA: TGTGCCAGCAGCTTCCGGGACAGGACTAACTATGGCTACACCTTC. J is TRBJ1-2 and V is TRBV7-2, with 8 positions matching TRBD1. CDR3 length: 15 amino acids. Germline CDR1 SGHTA, CDR2 FQGNSA. The junction had 3 bases not matched to a gene; V was cut back by 3 bases and J by 0 bases.

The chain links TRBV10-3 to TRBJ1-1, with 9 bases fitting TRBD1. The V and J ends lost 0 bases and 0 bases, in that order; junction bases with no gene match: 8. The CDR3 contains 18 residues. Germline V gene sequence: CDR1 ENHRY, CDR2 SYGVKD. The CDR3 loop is CAISESIQGATMNTEAFF. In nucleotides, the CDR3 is TGTGCCATCAGTGAGTCGATACAGGGGGCGACCATGAACACTGAAGCTTTCTTT.

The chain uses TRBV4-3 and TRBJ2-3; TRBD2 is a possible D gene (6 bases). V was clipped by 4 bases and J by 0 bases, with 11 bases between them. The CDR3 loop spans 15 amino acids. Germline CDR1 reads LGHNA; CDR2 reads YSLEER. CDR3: CASSLSGGSTDTQYF. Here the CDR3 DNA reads TGCGCCAGCAGCCTAAGTGGGGGGAGCACAGATACGCAGTATTTT.

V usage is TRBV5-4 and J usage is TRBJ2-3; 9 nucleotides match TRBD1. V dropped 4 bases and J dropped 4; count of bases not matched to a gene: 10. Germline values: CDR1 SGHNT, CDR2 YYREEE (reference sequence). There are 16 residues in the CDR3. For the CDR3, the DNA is TGTGCCAGCAGCCCACCTCCGGGACAGGGTGCAGATACGCAGTATTTT. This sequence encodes CASSPPPGQGADTQYF.

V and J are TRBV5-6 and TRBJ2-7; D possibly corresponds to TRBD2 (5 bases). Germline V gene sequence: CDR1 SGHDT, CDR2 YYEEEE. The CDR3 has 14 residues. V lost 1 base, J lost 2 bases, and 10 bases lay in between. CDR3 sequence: CASSLYRGTYEQYF. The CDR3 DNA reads TGTGCCAGCAGCTTGTACCGGGGAACCTACGAGCAGTACTTC.